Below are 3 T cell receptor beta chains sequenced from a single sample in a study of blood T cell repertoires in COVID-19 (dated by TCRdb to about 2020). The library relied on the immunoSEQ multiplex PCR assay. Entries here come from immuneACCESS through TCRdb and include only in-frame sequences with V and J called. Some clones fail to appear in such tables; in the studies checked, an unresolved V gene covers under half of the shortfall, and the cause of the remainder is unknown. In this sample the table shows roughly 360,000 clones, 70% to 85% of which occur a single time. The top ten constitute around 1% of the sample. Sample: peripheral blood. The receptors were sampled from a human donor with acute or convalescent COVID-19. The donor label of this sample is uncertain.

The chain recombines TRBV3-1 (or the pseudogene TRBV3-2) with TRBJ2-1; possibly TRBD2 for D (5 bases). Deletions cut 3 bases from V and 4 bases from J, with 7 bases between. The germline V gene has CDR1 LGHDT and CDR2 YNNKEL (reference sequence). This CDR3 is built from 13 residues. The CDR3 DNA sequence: TGTGCCAGCAGCCATAGGGAGTACAATGAGCAGTTCTTC. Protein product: CASSHREYNEQFF.

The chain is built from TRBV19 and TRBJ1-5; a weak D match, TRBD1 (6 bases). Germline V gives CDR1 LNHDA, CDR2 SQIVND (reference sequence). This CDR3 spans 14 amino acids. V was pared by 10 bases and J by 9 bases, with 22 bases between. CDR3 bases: TGTGCCACACGAACGACAGGCTTGCAAGGGCCCCAGCATTTT. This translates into CATRTTGLQGPQHF. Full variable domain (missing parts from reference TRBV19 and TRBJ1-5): DGGITQSPKYLFRKEGQNVTLSCEQNLNHDAMYWYRQDPGQGLRLIYYSQIVNDFQKGDIAEGYSVSREKKESFPLTVTSAQKNPTAFYLCATRTTGLQGPQHFGDGTRLSIL.

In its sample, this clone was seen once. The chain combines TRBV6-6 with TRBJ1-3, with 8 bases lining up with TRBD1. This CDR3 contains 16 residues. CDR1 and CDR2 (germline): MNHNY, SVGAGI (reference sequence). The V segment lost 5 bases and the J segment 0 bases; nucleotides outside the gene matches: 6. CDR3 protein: CASSNAGGGSGNTIYF. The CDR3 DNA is TGTGCCAGCAGTAACGCAGGGGGCGGCTCTGGAAACACCATATATTTT.